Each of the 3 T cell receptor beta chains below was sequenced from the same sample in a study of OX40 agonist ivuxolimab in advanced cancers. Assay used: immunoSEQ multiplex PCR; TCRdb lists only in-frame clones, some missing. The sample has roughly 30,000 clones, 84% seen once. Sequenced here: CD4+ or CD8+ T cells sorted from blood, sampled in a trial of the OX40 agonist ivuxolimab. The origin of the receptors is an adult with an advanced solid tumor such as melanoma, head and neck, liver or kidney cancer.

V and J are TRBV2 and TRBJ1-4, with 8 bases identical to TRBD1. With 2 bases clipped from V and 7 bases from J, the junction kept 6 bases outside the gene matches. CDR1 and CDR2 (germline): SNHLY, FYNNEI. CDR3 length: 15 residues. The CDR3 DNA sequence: TGTGCCAGCAGTGAATTCCGGACAGGGACTGAAAAACTGTTTTTT. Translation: CASSEFRTGTEKLFF.

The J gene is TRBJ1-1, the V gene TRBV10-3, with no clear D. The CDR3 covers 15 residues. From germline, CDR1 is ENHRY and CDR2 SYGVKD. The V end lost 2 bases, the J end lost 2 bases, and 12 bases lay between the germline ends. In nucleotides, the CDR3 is TGTGCCATCAGTGAGCCGGCGGCCGTTAACACTGAAGCTTTCTTT. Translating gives CAISEPAAVNTEAFF.

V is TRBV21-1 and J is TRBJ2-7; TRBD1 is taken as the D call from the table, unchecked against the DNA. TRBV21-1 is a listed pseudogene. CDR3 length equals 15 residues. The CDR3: CASSKVTRVSYEQYF. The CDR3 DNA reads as TGTGCCAGCAGCAAAGTCACCAGGGTGAGCTACGAGCAGTACTTC.